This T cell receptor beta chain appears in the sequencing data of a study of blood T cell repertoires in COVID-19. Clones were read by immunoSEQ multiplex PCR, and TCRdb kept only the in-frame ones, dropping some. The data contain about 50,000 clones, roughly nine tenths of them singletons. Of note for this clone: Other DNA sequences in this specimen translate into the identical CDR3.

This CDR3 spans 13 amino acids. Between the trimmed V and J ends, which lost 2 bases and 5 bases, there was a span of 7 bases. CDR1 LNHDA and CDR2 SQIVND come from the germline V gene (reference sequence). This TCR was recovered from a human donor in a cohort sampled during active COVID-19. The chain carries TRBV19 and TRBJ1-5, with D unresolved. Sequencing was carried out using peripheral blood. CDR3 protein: CASSIRRDQPQHF. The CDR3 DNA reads TGTGCCAGTAGTATACGGAGGGATCAGCCCCAGCATTTT.